This T cell receptor (beta chain) was sequenced in a study of control samples from healthy donors and cancer patients. The repertoire was sequenced with immunoSEQ multiplex PCR; TCRdb's copy has only in-frame clones and lacks some. The table records approximately 230,000 clones, roughly 80% of them present only once. The CDR3 spans 16 residues. Germline assignment: CDR1 SGDLS and CDR2 YYNGEE. Trimming removed 3 bases from V and 4 bases from J, with 17 bases in between. The gene calls are TRBV9 and TRBJ1-3, with no clear D. Source material: PBMCs. This clonotype was sampled from a woman aged 60-75 years with lung cancer. This CDR3 reads CASSAQLPETGNTIYF. The CDR3 bases are TGTGCCAGCAGCGCCCAATTGCCCGAGACGGGAAACACCATATATTTT.